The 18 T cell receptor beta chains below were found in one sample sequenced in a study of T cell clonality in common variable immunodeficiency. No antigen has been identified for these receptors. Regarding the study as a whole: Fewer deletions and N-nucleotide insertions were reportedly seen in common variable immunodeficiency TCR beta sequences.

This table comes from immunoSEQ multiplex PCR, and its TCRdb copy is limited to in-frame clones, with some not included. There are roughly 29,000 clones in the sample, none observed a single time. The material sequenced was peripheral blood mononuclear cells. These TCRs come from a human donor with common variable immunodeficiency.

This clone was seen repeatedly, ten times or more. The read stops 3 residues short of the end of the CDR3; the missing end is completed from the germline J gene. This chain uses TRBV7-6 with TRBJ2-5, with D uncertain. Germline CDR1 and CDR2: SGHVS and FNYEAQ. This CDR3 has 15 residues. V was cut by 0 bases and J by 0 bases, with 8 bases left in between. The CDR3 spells CASSLAIGYQETQYF. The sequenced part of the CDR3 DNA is TGTGCCAGCAGCTTAGCGATAGGGTACCAAGAGACC.

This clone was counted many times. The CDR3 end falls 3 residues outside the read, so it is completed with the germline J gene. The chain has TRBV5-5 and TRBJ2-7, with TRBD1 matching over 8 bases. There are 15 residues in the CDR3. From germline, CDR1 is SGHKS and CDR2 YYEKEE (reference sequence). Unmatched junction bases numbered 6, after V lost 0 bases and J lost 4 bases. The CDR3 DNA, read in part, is TGTGCCAGCAGCTTGGCGGGTGGACAGGGTTACGAG. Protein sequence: CASSLAGGQGYE. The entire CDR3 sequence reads CASSLAGGQGYEQYF. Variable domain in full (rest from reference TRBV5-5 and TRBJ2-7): DAGVTQSPTHLIKTRGQQVTLRCSPISGHKSVSWYQQVLGQGPQFIFQYYEKEERGRGNFPDRFSARQFPNYSSELNVNALLLGDSALYLCASSLAGGQGYEQYFGPGTRLTVT.

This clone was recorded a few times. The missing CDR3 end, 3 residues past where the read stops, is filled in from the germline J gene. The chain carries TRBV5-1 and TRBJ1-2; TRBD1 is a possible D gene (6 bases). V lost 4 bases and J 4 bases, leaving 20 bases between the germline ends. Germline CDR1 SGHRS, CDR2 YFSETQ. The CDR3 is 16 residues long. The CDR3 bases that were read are TGCGCCAGCAGCCTAGCCGCAGGGGAGCCCTCCTATGGC. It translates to CASSLAAGEPSYG. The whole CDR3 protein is CASSLAAGEPSYGYTF.

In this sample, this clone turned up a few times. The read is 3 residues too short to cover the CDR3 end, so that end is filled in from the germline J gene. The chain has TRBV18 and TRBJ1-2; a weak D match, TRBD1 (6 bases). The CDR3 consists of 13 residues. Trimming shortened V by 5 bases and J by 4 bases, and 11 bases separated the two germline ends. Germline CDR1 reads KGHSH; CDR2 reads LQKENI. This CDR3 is CASSVGALYGYTF. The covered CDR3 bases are TGTGCCAGCTCAGTGGGGGCACTCTATGGC.

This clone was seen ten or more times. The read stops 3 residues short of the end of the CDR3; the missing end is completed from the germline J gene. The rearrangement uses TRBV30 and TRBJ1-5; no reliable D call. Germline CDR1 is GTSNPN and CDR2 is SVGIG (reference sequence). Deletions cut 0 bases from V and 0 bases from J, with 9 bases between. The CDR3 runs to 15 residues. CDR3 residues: CAWSVGSVSNQPQHF. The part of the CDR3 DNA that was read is TGTGCCTGGAGTGTAGGCTCAGTTAGCAATCAGCCC.

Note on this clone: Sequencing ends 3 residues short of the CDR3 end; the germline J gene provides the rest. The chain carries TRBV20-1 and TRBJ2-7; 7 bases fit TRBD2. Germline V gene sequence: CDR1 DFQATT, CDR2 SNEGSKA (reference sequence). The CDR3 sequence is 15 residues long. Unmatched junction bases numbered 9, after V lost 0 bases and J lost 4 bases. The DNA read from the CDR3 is TGCAGTGCTAGAGATGGGCGCGGGAGATTATACGAG. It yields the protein CSARDGRGRLYE. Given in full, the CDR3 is CSARDGRGRLYEQYF.

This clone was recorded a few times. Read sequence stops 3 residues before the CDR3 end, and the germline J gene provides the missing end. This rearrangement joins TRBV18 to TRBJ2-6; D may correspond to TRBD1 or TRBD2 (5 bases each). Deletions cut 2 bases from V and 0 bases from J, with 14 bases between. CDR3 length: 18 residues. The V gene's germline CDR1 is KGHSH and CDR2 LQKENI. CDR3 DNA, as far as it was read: TGTGCCAGCTCACCAACGGAGGACATCGTCTCTGGGGCCAACGTC. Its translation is CASSPTEDIVSGANV. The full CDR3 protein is CASSPTEDIVSGANVLTF.

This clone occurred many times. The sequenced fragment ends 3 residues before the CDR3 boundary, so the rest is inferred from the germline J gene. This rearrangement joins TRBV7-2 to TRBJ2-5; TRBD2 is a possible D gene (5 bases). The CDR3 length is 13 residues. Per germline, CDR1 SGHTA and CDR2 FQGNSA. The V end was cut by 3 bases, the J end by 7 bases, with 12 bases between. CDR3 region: CASSFPGVRTQYF. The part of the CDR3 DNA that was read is TGTGCCAGCAGCTTTCCCGGGGTGAGGACC.

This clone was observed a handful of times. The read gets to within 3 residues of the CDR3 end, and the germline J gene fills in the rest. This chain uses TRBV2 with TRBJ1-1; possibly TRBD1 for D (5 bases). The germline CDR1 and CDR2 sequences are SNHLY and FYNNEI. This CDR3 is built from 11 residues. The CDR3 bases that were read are TGTGCCAGCGGGATTGAGGGGCGC. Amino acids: CASGIEGR. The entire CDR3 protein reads CASGIEGRAFF.

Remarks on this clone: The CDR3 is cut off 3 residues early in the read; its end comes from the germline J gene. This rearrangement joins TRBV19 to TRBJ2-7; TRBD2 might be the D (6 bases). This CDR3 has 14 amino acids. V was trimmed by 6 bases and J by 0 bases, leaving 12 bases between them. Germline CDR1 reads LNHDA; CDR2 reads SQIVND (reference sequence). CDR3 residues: CASRRDLNSYEQYF. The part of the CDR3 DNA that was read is TGTGCCAGTAGGAGGGACTTAAACTCCTACGAG. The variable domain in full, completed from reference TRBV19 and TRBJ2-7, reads DGGITQSPKYLFRKEGQNVTLSCEQNLNHDAMYWYRQDPGQGLRLIYYSQIVNDFQKGDIAEGYSVSREKKESFPLTVTSAQKNPTAFYLCASRRDLNSYEQYFGPGTRLTVT.

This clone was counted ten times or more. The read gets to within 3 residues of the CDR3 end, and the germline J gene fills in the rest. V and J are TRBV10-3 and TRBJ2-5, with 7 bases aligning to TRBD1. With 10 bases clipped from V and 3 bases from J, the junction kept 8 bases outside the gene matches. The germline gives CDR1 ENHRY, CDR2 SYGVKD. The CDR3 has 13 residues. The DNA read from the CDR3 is TGTGCCACTGGGCAGGGACAGAAAGAGACC. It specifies CATGQGQKET. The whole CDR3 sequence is CATGQGQKETQYF.

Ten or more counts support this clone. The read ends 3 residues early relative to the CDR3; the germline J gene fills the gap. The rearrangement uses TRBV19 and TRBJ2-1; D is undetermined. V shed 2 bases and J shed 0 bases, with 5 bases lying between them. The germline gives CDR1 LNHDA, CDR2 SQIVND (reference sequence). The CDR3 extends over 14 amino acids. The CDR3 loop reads CASSIQYSYNEQFF. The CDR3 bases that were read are TGTGCCAGTAGTATACAGTACTCCTACAATGAG.

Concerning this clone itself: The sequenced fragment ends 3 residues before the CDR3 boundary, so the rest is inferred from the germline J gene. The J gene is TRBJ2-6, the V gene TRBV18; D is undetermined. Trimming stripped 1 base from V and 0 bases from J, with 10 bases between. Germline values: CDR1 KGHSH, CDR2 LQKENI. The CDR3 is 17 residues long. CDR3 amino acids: CASSPLGARSGANVLTF. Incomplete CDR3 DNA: TGTGCCAGCTCACCACTAGGAGCGCGCTCTGGGGCCAACGTC.

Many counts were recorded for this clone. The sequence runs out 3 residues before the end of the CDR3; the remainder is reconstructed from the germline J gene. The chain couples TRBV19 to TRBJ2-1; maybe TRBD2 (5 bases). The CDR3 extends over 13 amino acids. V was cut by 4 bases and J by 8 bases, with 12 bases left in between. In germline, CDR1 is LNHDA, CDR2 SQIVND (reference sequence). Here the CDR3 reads CASSKLGPDEQFF. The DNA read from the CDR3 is TGTGCCAGTAGTAAACTAGGGCCCGATGAG.

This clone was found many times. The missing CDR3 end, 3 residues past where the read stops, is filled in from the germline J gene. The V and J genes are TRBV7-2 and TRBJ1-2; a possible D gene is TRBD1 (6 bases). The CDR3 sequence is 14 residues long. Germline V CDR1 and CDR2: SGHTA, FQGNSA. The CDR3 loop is CASSLYYRDTSYTF. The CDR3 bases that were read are TGTGCCAGCAGCTTATACTACAGGGACACGAGC. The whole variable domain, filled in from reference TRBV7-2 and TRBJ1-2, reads GAGVSQSPSNKVTEKGKDVELRCDPISGHTALYWYRQSLGQGLEFLIYFQGNSAPDKSGLPSDRFSAERTGGSVSTLTIQRTQQEDSAVYLCASSLYYRDTSYTFGSGTRLTVV.

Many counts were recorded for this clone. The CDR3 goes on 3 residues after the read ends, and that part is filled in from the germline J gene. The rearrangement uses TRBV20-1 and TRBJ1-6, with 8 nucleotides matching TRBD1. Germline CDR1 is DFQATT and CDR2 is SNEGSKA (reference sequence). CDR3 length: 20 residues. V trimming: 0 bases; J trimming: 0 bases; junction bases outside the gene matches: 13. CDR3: CSARDGSWTGSSSYNSPLHF. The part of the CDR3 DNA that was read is TGCAGTGCTAGAGATGGGTCGTGGACAGGGAGTAGCTCCTATAATTCACCC.

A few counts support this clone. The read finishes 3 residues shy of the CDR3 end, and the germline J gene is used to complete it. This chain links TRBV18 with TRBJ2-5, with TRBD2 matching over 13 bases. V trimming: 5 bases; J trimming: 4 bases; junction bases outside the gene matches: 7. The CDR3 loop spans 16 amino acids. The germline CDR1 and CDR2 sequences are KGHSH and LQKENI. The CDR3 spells CASSRGTSGTGETQYF. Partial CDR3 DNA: TGTGCCAGCTCAAGGGGGACTAGCGGGACGGGAGAGACC.

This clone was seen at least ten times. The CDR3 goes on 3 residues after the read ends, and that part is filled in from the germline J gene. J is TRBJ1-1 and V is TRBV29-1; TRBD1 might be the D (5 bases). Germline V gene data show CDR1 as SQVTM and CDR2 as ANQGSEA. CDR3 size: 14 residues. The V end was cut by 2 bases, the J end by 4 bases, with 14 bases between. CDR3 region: CSVELRGLGTEAFF. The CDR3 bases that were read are TGCAGCGTTGAACTTCGGGGACTGGGCACTGAA.